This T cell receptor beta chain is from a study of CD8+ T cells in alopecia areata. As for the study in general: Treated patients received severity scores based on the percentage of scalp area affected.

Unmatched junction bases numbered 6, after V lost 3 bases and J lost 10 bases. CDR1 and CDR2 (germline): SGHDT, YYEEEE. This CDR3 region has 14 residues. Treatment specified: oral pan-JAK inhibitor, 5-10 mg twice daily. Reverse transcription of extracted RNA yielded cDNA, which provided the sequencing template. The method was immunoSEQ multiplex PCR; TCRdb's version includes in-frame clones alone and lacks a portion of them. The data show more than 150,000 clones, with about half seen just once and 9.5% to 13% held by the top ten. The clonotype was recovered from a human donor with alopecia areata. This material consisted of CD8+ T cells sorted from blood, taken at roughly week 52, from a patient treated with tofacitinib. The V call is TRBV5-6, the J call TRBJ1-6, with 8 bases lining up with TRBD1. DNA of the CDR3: TGTGCCAGCAGCTACGGACAGGGAGGATCACCCCTCCACTTT. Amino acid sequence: CASSYGQGGSPLHF.